Listed below are T cell receptor beta chains from one sample, sequenced in a study of cytomegalovirus exposure and HLA in healthy donors. The assay was immunoSEQ multiplex PCR, and TCRdb's table has in-frame clones only and misses some. The specimen's table records 150,000 to 250,000 clones. Input material: PBMCs. These receptors came from a boy aged 5-17 years in good health and CMV-seronegative. Both conserved end residues are part of each CDR3. Fields, in order: D gene, J gene, V gene, CDR3 protein, CDR3 DNA. A D gene is named only where the DNA matches it firmly.

d_call: TRBD1
j_call: TRBJ1-2
v_call: TRBV30
cdr3_aa: CAWSGGQGLPNYGYTF
cdr3_nt: TGTGCCTGGAGTGGCGGACAGGGCTTACCAAACTATGGCTACACCTTC

d_call: TRBD1
j_call: TRBJ2-2
v_call: TRBV18
cdr3_aa: CASSPPGTGATGELFF
cdr3_nt: TGTGCCAGCTCACCTCCCGGGACAGGGGCCACCGGGGAGCTGTTTTTT

d_call: TRBD2
j_call: TRBJ2-1
v_call: TRBV7-6
cdr3_aa: CASSSGLPDEQFF
cdr3_nt: TGTGCCAGCAGCTCGGGACTACCGGATGAGCAGTTCTTC

d_call: NA
j_call: TRBJ2-7
v_call: TRBV6-5
cdr3_aa: CASQRGRTSDEQYF
cdr3_nt: TGTGCCAGTCAAAGGGGTCGGACCTCAGACGAGCAGTACTTC

d_call: NA
j_call: TRBJ2-3
v_call: TRBV7-3
cdr3_aa: CASSLGLRAGALGDNADTQYF
cdr3_nt: TGTGCCAGCAGCTTAGGTTTGAGGGCGGGGGCGCTGGGTGATAACGCAGATACGCAGTATTTT

d_call: NA
j_call: TRBJ2-3
v_call: TRBV18
cdr3_aa: CASSPRDSQTDTQYF
cdr3_nt: TGTGCCAGCTCACCACGGGACTCCCAAACAGATACGCAGTATTTT

d_call: NA
j_call: TRBJ1-2
v_call: TRBV5-6
cdr3_aa: CATLLQGVGSYGYTF
cdr3_nt: TGTGCCACCCTATTACAGGGTGTAGGGAGCTATGGCTACACCTTC

d_call: NA
j_call: TRBJ2-7
v_call: TRBV19
cdr3_aa: CASSARGAFSSEQYF
cdr3_nt: TGTGCCAGTAGCGCCCGGGGGGCCTTTTCCTCCGAGCAGTACTTC

d_call: TRBD1
j_call: TRBJ1-6
v_call: TRBV27
cdr3_aa: CASSLSGGQGPHYNSPLHF
cdr3_nt: TGTGCCAGCAGTTTATCGGGGGGACAGGGACCACATTATAATTCACCCCTCCACTTT

d_call: NA
j_call: TRBJ1-2
v_call: TRBV28
cdr3_aa: CASSFPSQGKGSNGYTF
cdr3_nt: TGTGCCAGCAGTTTCCCCTCACAGGGTAAGGGGAGTAATGGCTACACCTTC

d_call: NA
j_call: TRBJ1-5
v_call: TRBV19
cdr3_aa: CATMVGRGNQPQHF
cdr3_nt: TGTGCCACGATGGTGGGCAGAGGGAATCAGCCCCAGCATTTT

d_call: NA
j_call: TRBJ1-5
v_call: TRBV5-8
cdr3_aa: CASSQAVSNQPQHF
cdr3_nt: TGTGCCAGCAGTCAGGCCGTTAGCAATCAGCCCCAGCATTTT

d_call: NA
j_call: TRBJ2-2
v_call: TRBV11-3
cdr3_aa: CASSLALVVGPANTGELFF
cdr3_nt: TGTGCCAGCAGCTTAGCCCTCGTGGTGGGGCCCGCGAACACCGGGGAGCTGTTTTTT

d_call: NA
j_call: TRBJ2-7
v_call: TRBV11-2
cdr3_aa: CASSFTTGYLYEQYF
cdr3_nt: TGTGCCAGCAGCTTCACGACGGGATACCTCTACGAGCAGTACTTC

d_call: NA
j_call: TRBJ2-7
v_call: TRBV5-6
cdr3_aa: CASSLGQATYEQYF
cdr3_nt: TGTGCCAGCAGCTTGGGGCAGGCTACCTACGAGCAGTACTTC